This TCR beta chain was recovered during a study of blood T cell repertoires in COVID-19. The wider study: Samples came from the United States, Italy and Spain, spanning acute and convalescent COVID-19. PBMCs, B-cell-depleted T cells, or T cells were the source of the cDNA or gDNA that made up the material.

In its sample, this clone was seen a few times. Clones were sequenced by immunoSEQ multiplex PCR, and TCRdb holds only the in-frame ones, with some missing. The data show 180,000 or so clones, roughly 73% seen once. Deletions cut 1 base from V and 1 base from J, with 12 bases between. CDR1 SGHRS and CDR2 YFSETQ come from the germline V gene. The CDR3 loop spans 15 amino acids. Input material: peripheral blood. The sequence came from a woman of 80 years or more with active or convalescent COVID-19. The chain is built from TRBV5-1 and TRBJ2-7; tentative D call: TRBD1 (5 bases). The CDR3 protein is CASSLTVAGSYEQYF. DNA of the CDR3: TGCGCCAGCAGCTTGACGGTCGCAGGGTCCTACGAGCAGTACTTC.